This section outlines one TCR beta chain sequence together with its context. The antigen is undetermined. This sample is part of a study of human versus mouse CDR3 diversity and MHC coevolution. Naive CD4 T cells, CD45RO-negative and CD62L-positive, were flow-sorted from PBMCs. Clones were sequenced by immunoSEQ multiplex PCR, and TCRdb holds only the in-frame ones, with some missing. The sample holds over 60,000 clones, around 92% seen once. Study findings and constraints: By iCHAO1, human TCR beta clonotypes numbered 1.5 million to 2 million, the most. The lowest clonal inequality scores came from most of the three human donors.

The CDR3 covers 14 residues. Germline V CDR1 and CDR2: MRHNA, SNTAGT. With 4 bases clipped from V and 7 bases from J, the junction kept 3 bases outside the gene matches. Sequenced: naive CD4+ T cells from blood. Subset defined: CD45RO-negative CD62L-positive naive CD4 T cells. The chain combines TRBV6-4 with TRBJ2-1; 11 bases agree with TRBD2. The receptor was isolated from a person aged 30-69 years in good health. The CDR3 DNA follows: TGTGCCAGCAGTGTAGGACTAGCGGGTAATGAGCAGTTCTTC. Its translation is CASSVGLAGNEQFF.